This TCR beta chain derives from a study of T-cell reconstitution after alpha-beta-depleted transplantation in children. Broader study findings: Several hundred expanded graft clones reportedly supplied alpha-beta T cells about two months after transplant. For some patients, TCRbeta diversity was high at day 60 because of recipient T cells and thymic progenitors that survived.

Germline CDR1 and CDR2: MNHEY and SMNVEV (reference sequence). The length of the CDR3 is 15 residues. V lost 3 bases, J lost 1 base, and 13 bases lay in between. It was with unique molecular identifiers that the TCRbeta library was prepared. Via MiXCR, TCRdb re-called the PCR reads, giving one row per CDR3 protein. The table has about 58,000 distinct CDR3 sequences, approximately 43% seen once. This clonotype was detected only once. Its antigen is still unknown. The genes are TRBV27 and TRBJ2-7, with D tentatively TRBD2 (6 bases). Specimen: PBMCs, mostly from graft donor cells, collected 360 days after TCRalphabeta/CD19-depleted stem cell transplant. The sequence derives from a male patient under 18 who had a stem cell transplant for acute lymphoblastic leukemia, so the T cells may come from the graft donor. CDR3 nucleotides: TGTGCCAGCAGTTTCTCCGGGACTGCATCCTACGAGCAGTACTTC. This encodes CASSFSGTASYEQYF.